The 10 T cell receptor beta chains below all came from one sample that was sequenced in a study of cytomegalovirus exposure and HLA in healthy donors. Primers: 60 Vbeta forward and 13 Jbeta reverse. The repertoire was sequenced with immunoSEQ multiplex PCR; TCRdb's copy has only in-frame clones and lacks some. The sample gives tens of thousands of clones, approximately 81% of which show up once; over 20% is in the top ten. Specimen: PBMCs. The source is a woman aged 25 to 39 in good health and CMV-seropositive.

This clone was picked up a small number of times. J is TRBJ1-4 and V is TRBV6-1, with 10 bases identical to TRBD1. After removal of 8 bases from V and 5 bases from J, the junction contained 5 bases not matched to a gene. Germline CDR1 reads MNHNS; CDR2 reads SASEGT. This CDR3 is built from 14 residues. Written as DNA, the CDR3 is TGTGCCAGCTGCAAGGACAGGGGGAATGAAAAACTGTTTTTT. It is translated as CASCKDRGNEKLFF.

As regards this clone: In the same sample, other DNA sequences code for this CDR3. The rearrangement uses TRBV6-1 and TRBJ1-5; 9 bases map to TRBD1. The germline CDR1 and CDR2 sequences are MNHNS and SASEGT. V was pared by 1 base and J by 4 bases, with 2 bases of the junction left unmatched. CDR3 length: 15 residues. In nucleotides, the CDR3 is TGTGCCAGCAGTGAAGGACAGGGGGGGAATCAGCCCCAGCATTTT. Translated, it gives CASSEGQGGNQPQHF.

This chain links TRBV6-1 with TRBJ2-3; 8 bases are a match to TRBD2. J was trimmed by 4 bases and V by 6 bases; bases with no gene match: 9. CDR1 MNHNS and CDR2 SASEGT come from the germline V gene. The CDR3 length is 15 residues. CDR3 amino acids: CASRGLAGWADTQYF. CDR3 bases: TGTGCCAGCAGGGGGCTAGCGGGCTGGGCAGATACGCAGTATTTT.

This chain links TRBV5-5 with TRBJ1-1; D gene uncertain. The CDR3 extends over 11 amino acids. V lost 4 bases and J 3 bases, leaving 4 bases between the germline ends. Germline assignment: CDR1 SGHKS and CDR2 YYEKEE (reference sequence). In DNA form, the CDR3 reads TGTGCCAGCAGCCCCTACACTGAAGCTTTCTTT. Its translation: CASSPYTEAFF. The whole variable domain, remainder taken from reference TRBV5-5 and TRBJ1-1, is DAGVTQSPTHLIKTRGQQVTLRCSPISGHKSVSWYQQVLGQGPQFIFQYYEKEERGRGNFPDRFSARQFPNYSSELNVNALLLGDSALYLCASSPYTEAFFGQGTRLTVV.

The chain couples TRBV5-4 to TRBJ2-3; D is unresolved. Between the trimmed V and J ends, which lost 4 bases and 0 bases, there was a span of 3 bases. CDR3 length: 12 residues. Germline lookup yields CDR1 SGHNT and CDR2 YYREEE (reference sequence). CDR3 in amino acids: CASSHSTDTQYF. The DNA for the CDR3 is TGTGCCAGCAGCCATAGCACAGATACGCAGTATTTT.

This clone was observed a handful of times. The genes are TRBV29-1 and TRBJ2-3; TRBD1 agrees at 7 bases. CDR1 is SQVTM and CDR2 is ANQGSEA in the germline V gene. J gave up 8 bases and V 3 bases, and 2 bases lay outside the gene matches. The CDR3 runs to 11 residues. The CDR3 here is CSVDTGATQYF. In DNA form, the CDR3 reads TGCAGCGTTGACACAGGGGCTACGCAGTATTTT.

The chain carries TRBV5-1 and TRBJ2-7, with D tentatively TRBD2 (6 bases). V lost 4 bases and J lost 1, with 15 bases in between. This CDR3 spans 15 amino acids. The V gene's germline CDR1 is SGHRS and CDR2 YFSETQ. The CDR3 nucleotides read TGCGCCAGCAGCCCGGACGGGGGAGCGTCCTACGAGCAGTACTTC. Translated: CASSPDGGASYEQYF. Complete variable domain (other parts from reference TRBV5-1 and TRBJ2-7): KAGVTQTPRYLIKTRGQQVTLSCSPISGHRSVSWYQQTPGQGLQFLFEYFSETQRNKGNFPGRFSGRQFSNSRSEMNVSTLELGDSALYLCASSPDGGASYEQYFGPGTRLTVT.

The chain couples TRBV7-2 to TRBJ2-7; 7 nucleotides line up with TRBD2. This CDR3 region has 15 residues. J was trimmed by 0 bases and V by 5 bases; bases with no gene match: 7. Germline V gives CDR1 SGHTA, CDR2 FQGNSA. The CDR3 sequence: CASSPTGLNSYEQYF. The CDR3 bases are TGTGCCAGCAGCCCGACGGGACTAAACTCCTACGAGCAGTACTTC.

V and J are TRBV4-2 and TRBJ1-2; 9 bases agree with TRBD1. Germline lookup yields CDR1 LGHNA and CDR2 YNFKEQ. This CDR3 is built from 17 residues. Trimming removed 0 bases from V and 7 bases from J; junction bases left unmatched: 12. CDR3 in amino acids: CASSQEGQGHYRGGYTF. For the CDR3, the DNA is TGTGCCAGCAGCCAAGAGGGACAGGGACACTATAGGGGTGGCTACACCTTC.

The J gene is TRBJ2-7, the V gene TRBV20-1; D gene unclear. The germline gives CDR1 DFQATT, CDR2 SNEGSKA (reference sequence). V gave up 1 base and J gave up 4 bases, with 5 bases separating them. CDR3 length: 11 residues. DNA for the CDR3: TGCAGTGCTAGAGCCAAATACGAGCAGTACTTC. It specifies CSARAKYEQYF.